This TCR beta chain was captured in a study of blood T cell repertoires in COVID-19. CDR1 is SGHVS, CDR2 FQNEAQ, per germline. CDR3 size: 16 residues. V was trimmed by 2 bases and J by 4 bases, leaving 17 bases between them. Clones were sequenced by immunoSEQ multiplex PCR, and TCRdb holds only the in-frame ones, with some missing. The profile shows some 99,000 clones, around 90% of them singletons. The material sequenced was peripheral blood. The clonotype was recovered from a human donor with COVID-19, enrolled during active disease. The donor label of this sample is uncertain. J is TRBJ1-2 and V is TRBV7-8; D possibly corresponds to TRBD1 (6 bases). CDR3 in DNA: TGTGCCAGCAGCTTATCCCACGCAGACAGGTTCTATGGCTACACCTTC. Translating gives CASSLSHADRFYGYTF.